Shown below are 27 T cell receptor beta chains from a single sample sequenced in a study of T-cell reconstitution after alpha-beta-depleted transplantation in children. As it was prepared, the TCRbeta library received unique molecular identifiers. TCRdb re-derived calls from the PCR reads in MiXCR, one entry per CDR3 protein. The sample lists 90,000 to 95,000 distinct CDR3 sequences, 12% seen once, with around 14% in the top ten. The input for sequencing was PBMCs from the stem cell graft donor, taken from the stem cell graft. These receptors originate from a human donor who donated a stem cell graft to a child with inherited bone marrow failure.

The rearrangement links TRBV6-1 to TRBJ1-1; D ambiguous. The germline gives CDR1 MNHNS, CDR2 SASEGT. The CDR3 has 12 residues. V was pared by 2 bases and J by 7 bases, with 8 bases between. The CDR3: CASSEMRYEAFF. CDR3 coding DNA: TGTGCCAGCAGTGAAATGAGATATGAAGCTTTCTTT.

In DNA, the CDR3 is TGTGCCAGCAGCTTAGGGGACAGGGACTACGAGCAGTACTTC. This gives the protein CASSLGDRDYEQYF. The chain employs TRBV7-9 and TRBJ2-7; 9 bases are shared with TRBD1. In germline, CDR1 is SEHNR, CDR2 FQNEAQ (reference sequence). The trim removed 1 base at V and 3 bases at J, leaving 1 base unmatched. The CDR3 runs 14 residues.

Ten or more counts support this clonotype. The CDR3 region has the DNA TGTGCCAGCAGTCGCCCGTTCTATGGCTACACCTTC. Translating gives CASSRPFYGYTF. The rearrangement links TRBV28 to TRBJ1-2; unclear D gene. CDR1 and CDR2 from the germline V gene are MDHEN and SYDVKM. CDR3 size: 12 residues. With 5 bases removed from V and 4 bases from J, the gap between germline ends came to 8 bases.

There are many counts of this clonotype. Here the CDR3 reads CSVGSGASYEQYF. The CDR3 nucleotides read TGCAGCGTTGGGTCGGGAGCATCCTACGAGCAGTACTTC. The chain combines TRBV29-1 with TRBJ2-7; tentative D call: TRBD2 (6 bases). Trimming shortened V by 4 bases and J by 1 base, and 11 bases separated the two germline ends. There are 13 residues in the CDR3. CDR1 is SQVTM, CDR2 ANQGSEA, per germline.

This clonotype turned up a few times. The chain recombines TRBV20-1 with TRBJ2-7; D possibly matches TRBD1 or TRBD2 (5 bases each). Germline-derived CDR1 and CDR2 are DFQATT and SNEGSKA (reference sequence). The germline V and J ends were trimmed by 4 bases and 4 bases, with 11 bases remaining between them. CDR3 length: 12 amino acids. This CDR3 reads CSAKGTVYEQYF. As DNA, the CDR3 is TGCAGTGCTAAAGGGACGGTTTACGAGCAGTACTTC.

This clonotype occurred many times. The CDR3 region is CASSLVPGLNEAFF. The CDR3 region has the DNA TGCGCCAGCAGCTTGGTGCCAGGCCTGAATGAAGCTTTCTTT. The rearrangement links TRBV5-1 to TRBJ1-1; unclear D gene. Germline CDR1 is SGHRS and CDR2 is YFSETQ. The germline V and J ends were trimmed by 0 bases and 7 bases, with 13 bases remaining between them. CDR3 length: 14 residues.

This clonotype was detected ten times or more. This chain links TRBV20-1 with TRBJ1-3; perhaps TRBD1 as D (5 bases). Trimming cost V 6 bases and J 1 base, with 13 bases left between them. CDR1 and CDR2 from the germline V gene are DFQATT and SNEGSKA (reference sequence). This CDR3 comprises 14 residues. The CDR3 loop is CSATDSRSGNTIYF. DNA for the CDR3: TGCAGTGCCACCGACAGCCGTTCTGGAAACACCATATATTTT.

This clonotype was counted at least ten times. J is TRBJ1-2 and V is TRBV18; 11 nucleotides line up with TRBD1. This CDR3 has 14 amino acids. Germline CDR1 and CDR2: KGHSH and LQKENI. J lost 5 bases, V lost 3 bases, and 2 bases had no gene match. This CDR3 reads CASSPGQGAYGYTF. CDR3 nucleotide sequence: TGTGCCAGCTCACCTGGACAGGGGGCTTATGGCTACACCTTC.

V and J are TRBV20-1 and TRBJ1-6; possibly TRBD1 for D (6 bases). The CDR3 is 14 amino acids. Germline V gene data show CDR1 as DFQATT and CDR2 as SNEGSKA (reference sequence). V lost 2 bases, J lost 6 bases, and 11 bases lay in between. The CDR3: CSARSAGVNSPLHF. The CDR3 DNA reads TGCAGTGCTAGATCCGCAGGGGTTAATTCACCCCTCCACTTT.

The chain is built from TRBV5-6 and TRBJ1-2; D might be TRBD1 (5 bases). CDR1 is SGHDT and CDR2 is YYEEEE in the germline V gene. Deletions cut 6 bases from V and 2 bases from J, with 14 bases between. The CDR3 extends over 14 amino acids. CDR3 DNA sequence: TGTGCCAGCACCCTTGATGGGGGGAACTATGGCTACACCTTC. This sequence encodes CASTLDGGNYGYTF.

This clonotype was seen a handful of times. Here the CDR3 DNA reads TGTGCTAGTGGTCCATCCGGGTCCTGGACGACGCAGTACTTC. The encoded protein is CASGPSGSWTTQYF. The chain combines TRBV12-5 with TRBJ2-7; the D is unclear. The germline V gene has CDR1 LGHNT and CDR2 FRNRAP. The germline V and J ends were trimmed by 5 bases and 9 bases, with 20 bases remaining between them. This CDR3 is built from 14 residues. Together with reference TRBV12-5 and TRBJ2-7, the CDR3 gives the full variable domain: DARVTQTPRHKVTEMGQEVTMRCQPILGHNTVFWYRQTMMQGLELLAYFRNRAPLDDSGMPKDRFSAEMPDATLATLKIQPSEPRDSAVYFCASGPSGSWTTQYFGPGTRLTVT.

This clonotype appeared many times. This sequence joins TRBV7-2 and TRBJ1-2; no definite D call. The CDR3 totals 15 residues. CDR1 is SGHTA and CDR2 is FQGNSA in the germline V gene. The ends were cut back, 5 bases at V and 0 bases at J, with 13 bases in the middle. The CDR3 region has the DNA TGTGCCAGCAGCCGAGGGCAGTTAGCTAACTATGGCTACACCTTC. Its translation: CASSRGQLANYGYTF.

At least ten counts were recorded for this clonotype. The V call is TRBV7-6, the J call TRBJ2-7; 9 nucleotides align to TRBD2. Trimming took 2 bases from V and 1 from J; bases not matched to a gene: 15. The length of the CDR3 is 19 residues. From germline, CDR1 is SGHVS and CDR2 FNYEAQ. CDR3 bases: TGTGCCAGCAGCTTAAGCGGGGTACAGTTAACTAGCGGGTCCTACGAGCAGTACTTC. Translating it yields CASSLSGVQLTSGSYEQYF.

The sample holds many counts of this clonotype. The rearrangement uses TRBV10-3 and TRBJ2-2; TRBD2 might be the D (6 bases). The germline CDR1 and CDR2 sequences are ENHRY and SYGVKD. The CDR3 is 12 residues long. Deletions cut 8 bases from V and 5 bases from J, with 9 bases between. CDR3 nucleotide sequence: TGTGCCATCGGTGGGGGGACCGGGGAGCTGTTTTTT. Amino acid sequence: CAIGGGTGELFF.

This clonotype was recorded many times. V usage is TRBV18 and J usage is TRBJ2-4; D ambiguous. The CDR3 runs to 17 residues. V dropped 0 bases and J dropped 0 bases, with 12 bases sitting between them. CDR1 is KGHSH and CDR2 is LQKENI in the germline V gene. The CDR3, as DNA: TGTGCCAGCTCACCACCGTTCCGGTCCCTAGCCAAAAACATTCAGTACTTC. Its protein is CASSPPFRSLAKNIQYF.

The sample holds many counts of this clonotype. The CDR3 region is CASSQVRYGELFF. CDR3 nucleotide sequence: TGCGCCAGCAGCCAAGTGAGATACGGGGAGCTGTTTTTT. V usage is TRBV4-3 and J usage is TRBJ2-2, with unresolved D. CDR1 and CDR2 from the germline V gene are LGHNA and YSLEER. The CDR3 has 13 residues. The germline V and J ends were trimmed by 1 base and 7 bases, with 7 bases remaining between them.

DNA of the CDR3: TGTGCCAGCAGTTTAGCAGGGGAAGGCTACGAGCAGTACTTC. Protein product: CASSLAGEGYEQYF. The chain recombines TRBV12-3 or TRBV12-4 with TRBJ2-7; tentatively, D is TRBD1 (5 bases). The CDR3 loop spans 14 amino acids. V lost 0 bases and J lost 3, with 9 bases in between.

At least ten counts were recorded for this clonotype. V gene TRBV5-1 combines with J gene TRBJ2-5; 10 nucleotides align to TRBD1. The CDR3 runs to 14 residues. Germline CDR1 reads SGHRS; CDR2 reads YFSETQ. V lost 3 bases, J lost 5 bases, and 4 bases stayed unmatched. Here the CDR3 reads CASSSGQGMETQYF. CDR3 nucleotide sequence: TGCGCCAGCAGCTCGGGACAGGGGATGGAGACCCAGTACTTC.

Many counts were recorded for this clonotype. The rearrangement links TRBV20-1 to TRBJ1-1; no firm D call. V shed 0 bases and J shed 1 base, with 12 bases lying between them. Germline V gives CDR1 DFQATT, CDR2 SNEGSKA (reference sequence). The CDR3 spans 15 residues. In DNA form, the CDR3 reads TGCAGTGCTAGAGATTTCAGGCTTCCGAACACTGAAGCTTTCTTT. Its protein product is CSARDFRLPNTEAFF.

This clonotype has ten or more counts. V gene TRBV24-1 combines with J gene TRBJ2-1; D not certain. Trimming shortened V by 7 bases and J by 6 bases, and 6 bases separated the two germline ends. The germline CDR1 and CDR2 sequences are KGHDR and SFDVKD. This CDR3 region has 11 residues. The CDR3 sequence: CATRGTNEQFF. The CDR3 DNA reads as TGTGCCACCAGGGGCACCAATGAGCAGTTCTTC.

This clonotype was seen repeatedly, ten times or more. J is TRBJ2-3 and V is TRBV4-3; D might be TRBD2 (5 bases). Germline V gene sequence: CDR1 LGHNA, CDR2 YSLEER. Trimming cost V 0 bases and J 2 bases, with 6 bases left between them. The CDR3 is 14 residues long. This CDR3 is CASSQDGNTDTQYF. CDR3 nucleotide sequence: TGCGCCAGCAGCCAAGACGGGAACACAGATACGCAGTATTTT.

The J gene is TRBJ2-7, the V gene TRBV5-1; TRBD1 agrees at 7 bases. The CDR3 loop spans 13 amino acids. Trimming removed 3 bases from V and 2 bases from J; junction bases left unmatched: 2. Germline values: CDR1 SGHRS, CDR2 YFSETQ. CDR3 bases: TGCGCCAGCAGCTCGGGACAGACCTACGAGCAGTACTTC. It yields the protein CASSSGQTYEQYF.

The V and J genes are TRBV4-2 and TRBJ2-2, with no clear D. V was trimmed by 1 base and J by 3 bases, leaving 9 bases between them. CDR1 and CDR2 (germline): LGHNA, YNFKEQ. The CDR3 loop spans 15 amino acids. For the CDR3, the DNA is TGTGCCAGCAGCCAAGTTGATTGGGACACCGGGGAGCTGTTTTTT. Translating it yields CASSQVDWDTGELFF.

At least ten counts were recorded for this clonotype. This rearrangement joins TRBV7-9 to TRBJ2-1; D gene uncertain. Germline V lookup: CDR1 SEHNR, CDR2 FQNEAQ (reference sequence). Trimming took off 2 bases at V and 2 bases at J, with 22 bases between the two ends. CDR3 size: 19 residues. Written as DNA, the CDR3 is TGTGCCAGCAGCTTAAGTAAAGAAGCTTACTTGGCAGCCTACAATGAGCAGTTCTTC. Translating gives CASSLSKEAYLAAYNEQFF.

A few counts support this clonotype. The CDR3 reads CASSLVETQYF. DNA of the CDR3: TGTGCCAGCAGCTTAGTGGAGACCCAGTACTTC. V gene TRBV7-2 combines with J gene TRBJ2-5; D not resolved. The CDR3 loop spans 11 amino acids. The germline gives CDR1 SGHTA, CDR2 FQGNSA. V lost 1 base and J lost 5, with 2 bases in between.

The rearrangement uses TRBV6-2 or TRBV6-3 and TRBJ2-5; the D is unclear. The CDR3 sequence is 12 residues long. V was trimmed by 2 bases and J by 7 bases, leaving 8 bases between them. Germline V CDR1 and CDR2: MNHEY, SVGEGT. CDR3: CASSYPQSTQYF. DNA of the CDR3: TGTGCCAGCAGTTACCCTCAATCGACCCAGTACTTC.

This clonotype came up many times. The gene calls are TRBV10-3 and TRBJ2-5, with unresolved D. Trimming pared 4 bases from V and 4 bases from J, leaving 10 bases between. The CDR3 has 13 residues. From germline, CDR1 is ENHRY and CDR2 SYGVKD. CDR3 region: CAISAGRGETQYF. The CDR3 coding sequence is TGTGCCATCAGTGCCGGCCGAGGAGAGACCCAGTACTTC.